The present T cell receptor (beta chain) was sequenced within a study of tumor and adjacent non-tumor tissue in lung cancer. This clonotype is a singleton in its sample. Here the CDR3 omits its conserved ending phenylalanine or tryptophan, so a read error is the likely source. RNA was extracted from bulk tissue without any cell sorting. This non-tumor lung sample came from over 3 cm beyond the tumor edge. A modified ARM-PCR protocol with three rounds of nested PCR amplified TCRbeta. Via MiXCR, TCRdb re-called the multiplex PCR reads, giving one row per CDR3 protein. The data show roughly 75,000 distinct CDR3 sequences, about four fifths seen once. This clonotype was sampled from a man in his sixties with non-small cell lung cancer. Sequencing was carried out using distant non-tumor lung tissue.

As DNA, the CDR3 is TGCAGCGTTACGCGGACAGGGGGAAATGGTTACACCTTA. It codes for CSVTRTGGNGYTL. The chain carries TRBV29-1 and TRBJ1-2, with 10 bases aligning to TRBD1. The CDR3 totals 13 residues. Germline V gene sequence: CDR1 SQVTM, CDR2 ANQGSEA.